The next 7 T cell receptor beta chains were all read from a single sample in a study of shared clonotypes between healthy human individuals. Repertoires were generated with immunoSEQ multiplex PCR, while TCRdb's copy carries only in-frame clones and drops some. The sample holds a few hundred thousand clones, over 65% seen once. Sequencing input: memory CD4+ T cells sorted from blood. Subset described: CD45RA-negative fraction. All receptors derive from a man aged 30-40 years in good health.

The CDR3 DNA reads TGTGCCAGCAGTGTGGGGCCTCCGAATGAGCAGTTCTTC. Protein: CASSVGPPNEQFF. The rearrangement uses TRBV2 and TRBJ2-1, with D tentatively TRBD1 (5 bases). The CDR3 extends over 13 amino acids. Looked up from germline, CDR1 is SNHLY and CDR2 is FYNNEI. The V and J ends lost 4 bases and 7 bases respectively, with 11 bases between them. Supplemented by reference TRBV2 and TRBJ2-1, the full variable domain reads EPEVTQTPSHQVTQMGQEVILRCVPISNHLYFYWYRQILGQKVEFLVSFYNNEISEKSEIFDDQFSVERPDGSNFTLKIRSTKLEDSAMYFCASSVGPPNEQFFGPGTRLTVL.

The genes are TRBV29-1 and TRBJ1-4, with D unresolved. There are 15 residues in the CDR3. Trimming removed 4 bases from V and 2 bases from J, with 14 bases in between. The germline gives CDR1 SQVTM, CDR2 ANQGSEA. CDR3 amino acids: CSVVYLGSTNEKLFF. The CDR3 coding sequence is TGCAGCGTTGTATACCTGGGTAGTACTAATGAAAAACTGTTTTTT.

DNA of the CDR3: TGTGCCAGCTCTCAAGACAGGGCTACACCCTACGAGCAGTACTTC. This encodes CASSQDRATPYEQYF. The gene calls are TRBV18 and TRBJ2-7; 7 nucleotides line up with TRBD1. Germline CDR1 is KGHSH and CDR2 is LQKENI. This CDR3 is built from 15 residues. V was clipped by 6 bases and J by 2 bases; unmatched bases: 10. Based on the CDR3 plus reference TRBV18 and TRBJ2-7, the full variable domain is NAGVMQNPRHLVRRRGQEARLRCSPMKGHSHVYWYRQLPEEGLKFMVYLQKENIIDESGMPKERFSAEFPKEGPSILRIQQVVRGDSAAYFCASSQDRATPYEQYFGPGTRLTVT.

Here the CDR3 reads CAWSVGAGGRTDTQYF. The CDR3 DNA is TGTGCCTGGAGTGTGGGAGCGGGAGGTAGAACAGATACGCAGTATTTT. This sequence joins TRBV30 and TRBJ2-3, with 9 bases matching TRBD2. This CDR3 has 16 amino acids. Germline V gene data show CDR1 as GTSNPN and CDR2 as SVGIG (reference sequence). V shed 0 bases and J 3 bases; nucleotides not matched to a gene: 7.

V gene TRBV6-1 combines with J gene TRBJ2-7; D not certain. The CDR3 extends over 14 amino acids. Trimming took off 5 bases at V and 0 bases at J, with 11 bases between the two ends. The germline V gene has CDR1 MNHNS and CDR2 SASEGT. CDR3 loop: CASSPRMSSYEQYF. The CDR3 DNA is TGTGCCAGCAGTCCAAGGATGAGCTCCTACGAGCAGTACTTC.

The chain carries TRBV7-2 and TRBJ2-1; 12 nucleotides agree with TRBD1. The J segment lost 8 bases and the V segment lost 7 bases, leaving 6 bases of the junction unmatched. Per the germline V gene, CDR1 is SGHTA and CDR2 is FQGNSA. There are 14 residues in the CDR3. The DNA of the CDR3 is TGTGCCAGCACCTCCCGGGACAGGGGGCATGAGCAGTTCTTC. This codes for CASTSRDRGHEQFF. Using reference TRBV7-2 and TRBJ2-1 for the parts outside the CDR3, the full variable domain is GAGVSQSPSNKVTEKGKDVELRCDPISGHTALYWYRQSLGQGLEFLIYFQGNSAPDKSGLPSDRFSAERTGGSVSTLTIQRTQQEDSAVYLCASTSRDRGHEQFFGPGTRLTVL.

The chain links TRBV28 to TRBJ1-5, with D hard to call. The CDR3 covers 16 residues. Looked up from germline, CDR1 is MDHEN and CDR2 is SYDVKM. With 6 bases removed from V and 2 bases from J, the gap between germline ends came to 17 bases. In DNA, the CDR3 is TGTGCCAGCAGCCCACACGTCGGGCAGGGCAATCAGCCCCAGCATTTT. Protein sequence: CASSPHVGQGNQPQHF.